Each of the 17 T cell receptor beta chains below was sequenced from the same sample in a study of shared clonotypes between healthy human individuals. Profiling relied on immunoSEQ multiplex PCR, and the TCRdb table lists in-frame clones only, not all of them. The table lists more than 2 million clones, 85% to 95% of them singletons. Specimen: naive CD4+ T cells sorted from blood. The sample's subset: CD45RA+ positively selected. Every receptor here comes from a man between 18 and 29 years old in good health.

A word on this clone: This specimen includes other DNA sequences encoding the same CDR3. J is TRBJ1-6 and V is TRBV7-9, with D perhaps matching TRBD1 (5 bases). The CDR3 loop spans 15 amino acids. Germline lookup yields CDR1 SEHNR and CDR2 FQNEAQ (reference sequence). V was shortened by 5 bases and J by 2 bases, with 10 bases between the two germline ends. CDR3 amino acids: CASSPGQTYNSPLHF. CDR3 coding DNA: TGTGCCAGCAGCCCGGGGCAGACCTATAATTCACCCCTCCACTTT.

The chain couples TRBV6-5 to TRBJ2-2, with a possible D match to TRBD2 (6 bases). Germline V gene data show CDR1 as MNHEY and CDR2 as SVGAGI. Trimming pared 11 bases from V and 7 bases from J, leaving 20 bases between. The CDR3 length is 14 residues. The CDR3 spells CASRAGPMLGELFF. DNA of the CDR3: TGTGCCTCCCGAGCGGGCCCGATGCTCGGGGAGCTGTTTTTT.

The CDR3 spells CASSHGRGTDTQYF. The CDR3 DNA follows: TGTGCCAGCAGCCACGGCAGGGGAACAGATACGCAGTATTTT. The chain uses TRBV14 and TRBJ2-3; possibly TRBD1 for D (6 bases). The CDR3 totals 14 residues. CDR1 is SGHDN and CDR2 is FVKESK in the germline V gene. Trimming stripped 3 bases from V and 3 bases from J, with 10 bases between.

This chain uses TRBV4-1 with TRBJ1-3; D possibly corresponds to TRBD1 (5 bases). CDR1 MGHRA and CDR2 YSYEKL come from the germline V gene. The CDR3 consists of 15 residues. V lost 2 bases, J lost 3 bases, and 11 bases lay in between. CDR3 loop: CASSQTQVLGNTIYF. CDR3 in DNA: TGCGCCAGCAGCCAAACACAGGTGCTTGGAAACACCATATATTTT.

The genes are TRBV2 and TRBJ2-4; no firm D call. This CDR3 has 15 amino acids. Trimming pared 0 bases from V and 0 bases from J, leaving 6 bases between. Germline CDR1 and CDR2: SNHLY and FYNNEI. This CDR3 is CASSEAEIAKNIQYF. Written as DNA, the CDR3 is TGTGCCAGCAGTGAAGCCGAGATAGCCAAAAACATTCAGTACTTC.

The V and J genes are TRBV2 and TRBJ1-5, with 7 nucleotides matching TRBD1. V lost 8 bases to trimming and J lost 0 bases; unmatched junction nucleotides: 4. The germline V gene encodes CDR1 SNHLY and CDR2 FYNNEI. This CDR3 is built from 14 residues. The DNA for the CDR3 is TGTGCCAGCCGGGACAGCCATAGCAATCAGCCCCAGCATTTT. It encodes CASRDSHSNQPQHF.

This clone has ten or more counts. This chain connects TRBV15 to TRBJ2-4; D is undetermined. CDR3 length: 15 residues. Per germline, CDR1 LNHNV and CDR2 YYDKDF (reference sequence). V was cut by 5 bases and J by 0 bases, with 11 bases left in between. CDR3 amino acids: CATSPPSSAKNIQYF. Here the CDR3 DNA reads TGTGCCACCAGCCCCCCATCCTCAGCCAAAAACATTCAGTACTTC.

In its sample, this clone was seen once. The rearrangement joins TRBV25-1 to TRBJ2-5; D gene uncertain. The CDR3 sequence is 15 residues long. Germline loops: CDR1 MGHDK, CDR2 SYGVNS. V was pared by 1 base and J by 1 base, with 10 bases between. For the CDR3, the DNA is TGTGCCAGCAGTGAATTTGGGATAGGCCAAGAGACCCAGTACTTC. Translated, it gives CASSEFGIGQETQYF.

The CDR3 bases are TGTGCCAGCAGCACAGAGACCTACAATGAGCAGTTCTTC. It codes for CASSTETYNEQFF. V is TRBV6-1 and J is TRBJ2-1, with no clear D. V lost 6 bases, J lost 2 bases, and 8 bases lay in between. CDR3 length equals 13 residues. Germline V gives CDR1 MNHNS, CDR2 SASEGT.

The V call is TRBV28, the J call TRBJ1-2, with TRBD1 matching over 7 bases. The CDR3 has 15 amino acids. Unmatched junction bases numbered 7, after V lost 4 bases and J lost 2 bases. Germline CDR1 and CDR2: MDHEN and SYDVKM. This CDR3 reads CASSSSGTENYGYTF. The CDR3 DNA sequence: TGTGCCAGCAGTTCTTCCGGGACAGAGAACTATGGCTACACCTTC.

For the CDR3, the DNA is TGTGCCAGCAGTCCCCCCGGACTAGCGGGGGGGTTAGATACGCAGTATTTT. It yields the protein CASSPPGLAGGLDTQYF. This chain joins TRBV27 and TRBJ2-3; 15 bases match TRBD2. J gave up 5 bases and V 5 bases, and 8 bases lay outside the gene matches. The CDR3 has 17 residues. Germline loops: CDR1 MNHEY, CDR2 SMNVEV (reference sequence).

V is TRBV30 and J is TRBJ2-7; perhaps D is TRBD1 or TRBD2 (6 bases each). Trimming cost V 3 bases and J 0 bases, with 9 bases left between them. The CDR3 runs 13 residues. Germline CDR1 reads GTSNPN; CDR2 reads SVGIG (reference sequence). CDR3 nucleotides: TGTGCCTGGAGACGGGGGCTCTCCTACGAGCAGTACTTC. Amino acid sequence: CAWRRGLSYEQYF.

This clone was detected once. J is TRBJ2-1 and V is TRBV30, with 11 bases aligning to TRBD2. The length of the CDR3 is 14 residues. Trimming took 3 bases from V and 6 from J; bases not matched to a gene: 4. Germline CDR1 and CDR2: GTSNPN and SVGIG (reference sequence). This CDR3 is CAWRLAGASNEQFF. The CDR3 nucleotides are TGTGCCTGGAGACTAGCGGGAGCTTCCAATGAGCAGTTCTTC.

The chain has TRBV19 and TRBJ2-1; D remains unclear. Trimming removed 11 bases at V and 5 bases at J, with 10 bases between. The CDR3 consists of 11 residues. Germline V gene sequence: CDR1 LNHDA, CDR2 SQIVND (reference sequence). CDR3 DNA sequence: TGTGCCCCATGGGCAGACAATGAGCAGTTCTTC. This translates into CAPWADNEQFF.

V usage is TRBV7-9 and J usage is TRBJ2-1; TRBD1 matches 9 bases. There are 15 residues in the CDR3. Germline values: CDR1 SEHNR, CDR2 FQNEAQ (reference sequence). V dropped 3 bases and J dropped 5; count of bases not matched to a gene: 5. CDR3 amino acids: CASSFDRGFHNEQFF. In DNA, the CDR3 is TGTGCCAGCAGCTTCGACAGGGGGTTTCACAATGAGCAGTTCTTC.

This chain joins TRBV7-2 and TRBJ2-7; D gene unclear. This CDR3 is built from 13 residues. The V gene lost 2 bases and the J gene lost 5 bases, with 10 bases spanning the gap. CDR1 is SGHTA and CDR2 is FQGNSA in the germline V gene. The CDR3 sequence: CASSLSYGDEQYF. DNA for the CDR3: TGTGCCAGCAGCTTATCTTATGGAGACGAGCAGTACTTC.

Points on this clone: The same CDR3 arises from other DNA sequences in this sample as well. CDR3: CASSPWTGMNTEAFF. In nucleotides, the CDR3 is TGTGCCAGCAGCCCCTGGACAGGAATGAACACTGAAGCTTTCTTT. V usage is TRBV9 and J usage is TRBJ1-1; 7 nucleotides line up with TRBD1. The CDR3 is 15 amino acids. V lost 4 bases and J lost 0; bases outside the gene matches: 6. Germline V CDR1 and CDR2: SGDLS, YYNGEE.